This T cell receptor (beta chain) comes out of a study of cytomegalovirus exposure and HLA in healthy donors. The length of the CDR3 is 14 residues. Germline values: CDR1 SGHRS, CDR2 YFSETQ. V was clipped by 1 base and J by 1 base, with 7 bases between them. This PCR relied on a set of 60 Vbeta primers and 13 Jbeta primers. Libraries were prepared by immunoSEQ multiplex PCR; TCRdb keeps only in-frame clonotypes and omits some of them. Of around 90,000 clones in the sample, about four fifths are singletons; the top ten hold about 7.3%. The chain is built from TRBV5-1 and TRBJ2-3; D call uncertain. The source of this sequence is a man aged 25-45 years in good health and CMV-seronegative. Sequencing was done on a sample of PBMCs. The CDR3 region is CASSLTLGTDTQYF. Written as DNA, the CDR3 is TGCGCCAGCAGCTTGACTCTGGGCACAGATACGCAGTATTTT.